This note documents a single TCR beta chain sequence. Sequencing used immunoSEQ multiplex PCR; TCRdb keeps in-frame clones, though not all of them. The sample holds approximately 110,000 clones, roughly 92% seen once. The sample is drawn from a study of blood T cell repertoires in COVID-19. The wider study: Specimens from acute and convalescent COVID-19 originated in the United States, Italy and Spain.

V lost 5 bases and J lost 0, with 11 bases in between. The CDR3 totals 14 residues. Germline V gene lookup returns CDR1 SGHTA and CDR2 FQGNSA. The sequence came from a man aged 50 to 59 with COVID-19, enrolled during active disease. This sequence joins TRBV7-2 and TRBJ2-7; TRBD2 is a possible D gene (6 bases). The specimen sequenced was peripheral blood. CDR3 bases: TGTGCCAGCAGCCGGGACTTCAGCTCCTACGAGCAGTACTTC. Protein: CASSRDFSSYEQYF.